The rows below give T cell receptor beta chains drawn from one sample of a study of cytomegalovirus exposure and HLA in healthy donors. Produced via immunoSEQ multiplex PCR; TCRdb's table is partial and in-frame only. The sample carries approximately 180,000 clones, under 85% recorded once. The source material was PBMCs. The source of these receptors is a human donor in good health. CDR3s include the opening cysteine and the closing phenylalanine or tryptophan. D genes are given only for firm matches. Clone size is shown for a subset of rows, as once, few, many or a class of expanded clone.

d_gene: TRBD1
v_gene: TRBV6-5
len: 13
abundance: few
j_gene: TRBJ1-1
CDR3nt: TGTGCCAGCAGTTCGACAGGGATTACTGAAGCTTTCTTT
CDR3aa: CASSSTGITEAFF

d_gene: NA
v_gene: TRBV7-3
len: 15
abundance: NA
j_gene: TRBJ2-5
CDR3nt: TGTGCCAGCAGCTTAGAAGGGGGGGCCTTGGAGACCCAGTACTTC
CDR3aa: CASSLEGGALETQYF

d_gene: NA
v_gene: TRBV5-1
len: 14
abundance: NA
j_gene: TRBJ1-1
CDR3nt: TGCGCCAGCAGCTCCTACAGGGTGAACACTGAAGCTTTCTTT
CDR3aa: CASSSYRVNTEAFF

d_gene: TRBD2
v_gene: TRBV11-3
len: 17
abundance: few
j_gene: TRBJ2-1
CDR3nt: TGTGCCAGCAGCTCAACTCACGGGACTAGCTCCTACAATGAGCAGTTCTTC
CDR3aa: CASSSTHGTSSYNEQFF

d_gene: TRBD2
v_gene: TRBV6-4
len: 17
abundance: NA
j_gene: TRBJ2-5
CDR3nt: TGTGCCAGCAGTCACGAAATTAGCGGGGGGGCCCCAGAGACCCAGTACTTC
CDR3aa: CASSHEISGGAPETQYF

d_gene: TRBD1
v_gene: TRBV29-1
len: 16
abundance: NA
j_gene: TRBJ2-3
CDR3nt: TGCAGCGGGCTCCTGAGGGGGACAGAAGCAGCAGATACGCAGTATTTT
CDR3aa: CSGLLRGTEAADTQYF

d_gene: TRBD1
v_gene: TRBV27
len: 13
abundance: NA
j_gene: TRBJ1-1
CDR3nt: TGTGCCAGCAGACGGACAGGGGGCTGGTTGGCTTTCTTT
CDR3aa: CASRRTGGWLAFF

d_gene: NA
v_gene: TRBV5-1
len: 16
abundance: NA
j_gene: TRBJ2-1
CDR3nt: TGCGCCAGCAGCTTGGAAGCATATCACTCCTACAATGAGCAGTTCTTC
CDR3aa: CASSLEAYHSYNEQFF

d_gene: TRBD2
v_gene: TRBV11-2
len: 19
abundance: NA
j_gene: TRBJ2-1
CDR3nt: TGTGCCAGCAGCCGTCGGACTAGCGGGGGGGATGGCTCCTACAATGAGCAGTTCTTC
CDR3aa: CASSRRTSGGDGSYNEQFF

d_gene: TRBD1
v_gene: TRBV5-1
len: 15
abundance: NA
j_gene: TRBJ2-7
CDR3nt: TGCGCCAGCAGCCCGACAGGGGGCACGTCCCTCGAGCAGTACTTC
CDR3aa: CASSPTGGTSLEQYF

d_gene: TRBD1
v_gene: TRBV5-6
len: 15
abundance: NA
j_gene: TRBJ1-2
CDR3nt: TGTGCCAGCAGCTTGGTACTTGGAGGGGGCGGGGGCTACACCTTC
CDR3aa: CASSLVLGGGGGYTF

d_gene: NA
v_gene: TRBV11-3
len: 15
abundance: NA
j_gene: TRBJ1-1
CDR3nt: TGTGCCAGCAGCTTAGGTGGGGACTTGAACACTGAAGCTTTCTTT
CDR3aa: CASSLGGDLNTEAFF

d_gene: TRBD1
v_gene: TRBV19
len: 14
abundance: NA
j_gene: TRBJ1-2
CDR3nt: TGTGCCAGTAGTATGGACAGGGGGTACTATGGCTACACCTTC
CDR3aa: CASSMDRGYYGYTF

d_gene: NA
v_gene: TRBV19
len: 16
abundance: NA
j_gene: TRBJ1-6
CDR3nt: TGTGCCAGTAGTAGCGGTGCGGGACTCCATAATTCACCCCTCCACTTT
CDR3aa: CASSSGAGLHNSPLHF

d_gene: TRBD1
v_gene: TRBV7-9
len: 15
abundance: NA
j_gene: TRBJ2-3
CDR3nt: TGTGCCAGCAGCCCCGGGACAGCAGACACAGATACGCAGTATTTT
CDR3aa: CASSPGTADTDTQYF

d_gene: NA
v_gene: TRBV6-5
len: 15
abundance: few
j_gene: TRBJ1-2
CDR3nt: TGTGCCAGCAGTTACCAGGGGCCAGGGCCCTATGGCTACACCTTC
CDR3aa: CASSYQGPGPYGYTF

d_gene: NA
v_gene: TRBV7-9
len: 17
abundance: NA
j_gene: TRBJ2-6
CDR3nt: TGTGCCAGCAGCTTAGGCGGGACAGAAGATGGGGCCAACGTCCTGACTTTC
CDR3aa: CASSLGGTEDGANVLTF

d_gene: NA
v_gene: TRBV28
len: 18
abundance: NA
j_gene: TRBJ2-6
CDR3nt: TGTGCCAGCAGTAGAGGAGTCGGGGTCACCTCTGGGGCCAACGTCCTGACTTTC
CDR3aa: CASSRGVGVTSGANVLTF

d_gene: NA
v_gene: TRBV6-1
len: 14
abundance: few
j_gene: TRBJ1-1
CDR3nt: TGTGCCAGCAATAGTCTGCGTACGAACACTGAAGCTTTCTTT
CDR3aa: CASNSLRTNTEAFF

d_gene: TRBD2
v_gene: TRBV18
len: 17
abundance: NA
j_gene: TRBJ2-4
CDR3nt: TGTGCCAGCTCACCAGATAGGGGAGGGGTAGCCAAAAACATTCAGTACTTC
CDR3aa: CASSPDRGGVAKNIQYF

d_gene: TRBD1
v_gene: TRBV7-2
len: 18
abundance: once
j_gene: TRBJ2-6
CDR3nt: TGTGCCAGCAGCTGGACAGGGGGAAGGGGTTCTGGGGCCAACGTCCTGACTTTC
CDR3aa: CASSWTGGRGSGANVLTF

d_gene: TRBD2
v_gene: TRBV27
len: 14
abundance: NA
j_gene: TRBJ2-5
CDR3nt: TGTGCCAGCAGTTTTGGGGGGGGGTCGGGGGAGCAGTACTTC
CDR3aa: CASSFGGGSGEQYF

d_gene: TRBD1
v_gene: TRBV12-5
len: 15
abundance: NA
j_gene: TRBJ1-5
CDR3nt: TGTGCTAGTGGTCTGGGACAGGGCGGCAATCAGCCCCAGCATTTT
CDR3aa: CASGLGQGGNQPQHF

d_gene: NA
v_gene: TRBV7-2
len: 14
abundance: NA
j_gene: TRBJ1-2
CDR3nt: TGTGCCAGCAGCTTATGGCCGGGGGACTATGGCTACACCTTC
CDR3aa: CASSLWPGDYGYTF